This passage covers 17 T cell receptor beta chains from one sample sequenced in a study of blood T cell repertoires in COVID-19. The assay was immunoSEQ multiplex PCR, and TCRdb's table has in-frame clones only and misses some. This repertoire shows some 330,000 clones, roughly nine tenths found once; its top ten account for less than 2%. The sample consisted of peripheral blood. The source is a woman in her twenties or thirties with COVID-19, enrolled during active disease.

The chain combines TRBV4-3 with TRBJ1-2; D is undetermined. V gave up 0 bases and J gave up 3 bases, with 17 bases separating them. CDR3 size: 17 residues. From germline, CDR1 is LGHNA and CDR2 YSLEER. The CDR3 reads CASSQDRAGGLYYGYTF. The CDR3 region has the DNA TGCGCCAGCAGCCAAGATCGGGCCGGCGGACTCTACTATGGCTACACCTTC.

The chain is built from TRBV18 and TRBJ1-1, with 7 bases fitting TRBD1. This CDR3 has 17 amino acids. Germline loops: CDR1 KGHSH, CDR2 LQKENI. The V and J ends lost 6 bases and 0 bases, in that order; junction bases with no gene match: 13. The DNA for the CDR3 is TGTGCCAGCTCCCCTCGAGGGGGCTCCGGAATGAACACTGAAGCTTTCTTT. It translates to CASSPRGGSGMNTEAFF.

V gene TRBV5-1 combines with J gene TRBJ2-5; the match to TRBD2 covers 9 bases. V lost 4 bases, J lost 5 bases, and 12 bases stayed unmatched. Germline CDR1 is SGHRS and CDR2 is YFSETQ. This CDR3 spans 16 amino acids. CDR3 in amino acids: CASSPAGGPREETQYF. For the CDR3, the DNA is TGCGCCAGCAGCCCTGCGGGGGGGCCGCGTGAGGAGACCCAGTACTTC.

This chain uses TRBV27 with TRBJ1-6; D may be TRBD1 (5 bases). V lost 2 bases to trimming and J lost 10 bases, with 9 bases between them. The CDR3 length is 13 residues. Germline assignment: CDR1 MNHEY and CDR2 SMNVEV (reference sequence). CDR3 DNA: TGTGCCAGCAGTTTAAGGGGTGGATCACCCCTCCACTTT. It translates to CASSLRGGSPLHF.

J is TRBJ1-2 and V is TRBV12-5; unclear D gene. The CDR3 is 17 amino acids. V dropped 0 bases and J dropped 3 bases, with 17 bases sitting between them. The germline V gene has CDR1 LGHNT and CDR2 FRNRAP. CDR3 coding DNA: TGTGCTAGTGGTTTGGTACTAATAGAAGGTTCACACTATGGCTACACCTTC. It is translated as CASGLVLIEGSHYGYTF.

This chain joins TRBV4-1 and TRBJ2-2; 8 nucleotides match TRBD1. The V gene end was trimmed by 8 bases and the J gene end by 5 bases; junction bases not matched to a gene: 10. CDR1 is MGHRA and CDR2 is YSYEKL in the germline V gene. CDR3 length equals 15 residues. The CDR3 sequence is CASEAGQGATGELFF. In nucleotides, the CDR3 is TGCGCCAGCGAGGCGGGCCAGGGGGCGACCGGGGAGCTGTTTTTT.

This clone was seen just once. The V and J genes are TRBV7-2 and TRBJ1-1; possible D gene TRBD1, 6 bases. Germline assignment: CDR1 SGHTA and CDR2 FQGNSA. V was pared by 5 bases and J by 5 bases, with 15 bases between. The CDR3 is 14 residues long. CDR3: CASSQGGGSTEAFF. For the CDR3, the DNA is TGTGCCAGCAGCCAAGGGGGGGGGAGTACTGAAGCTTTCTTT. The full variable domain, completed using reference TRBV7-2 and TRBJ1-1, is GAGVSQSPSNKVTEKGKDVELRCDPISGHTALYWYRQSLGQGLEFLIYFQGNSAPDKSGLPSDRFSAERTGGSVSTLTIQRTQQEDSAVYLCASSQGGGSTEAFFGQGTRLTVV.

The V gene is TRBV3-1 (or the pseudogene TRBV3-2), the J gene TRBJ2-1; a possible D gene is TRBD1 (5 bases). Germline values: CDR1 LGHDT, CDR2 YNNKEL (reference sequence). The germline V and J ends were trimmed by 3 bases and 10 bases, with 10 bases remaining between them. CDR3 length: 12 amino acids. The CDR3 sequence: CASSHGHVEQFF. The CDR3 region has the DNA TGTGCCAGCAGCCACGGACACGTCGAGCAGTTCTTC.

The V call is TRBV27, the J call TRBJ2-1; D not certain. Germline V lookup: CDR1 MNHEY, CDR2 SMNVEV (reference sequence). V was clipped by 6 bases and J by 5 bases, with 14 bases between them. This CDR3 spans 14 amino acids. The CDR3: CASSHKPRNNEQFF. CDR3 coding DNA: TGTGCCAGCAGCCATAAACCGAGGAACAATGAGCAGTTCTTC.

The J gene is TRBJ2-1, the V gene TRBV9, with 12 bases that match TRBD2. The CDR3 totals 16 residues. Germline trimming cut 3 bases from V and 8 bases from J; bases unmatched to any gene: 9. The germline gives CDR1 SGDLS, CDR2 YYNGEE. The CDR3 DNA reads as TGTGCCAGCAGCGCACCCCTAGCGGGGGGGCCTCATGAGCAGTTCTTC. This encodes CASSAPLAGGPHEQFF.

The CDR3 bases are TGTGCTAGTGGTCCCCGACAGGGTATTCAGTTGGGAAATGAAAAACTGTTTTTT. Translating gives CASGPRQGIQLGNEKLFF. The J gene is TRBJ1-4, the V gene TRBV12-5; 7 bases match TRBD1. J gave up 5 bases and V 5 bases, and 17 bases lay outside the gene matches. The CDR3 runs 18 residues. The germline CDR1 and CDR2 sequences are LGHNT and FRNRAP. Full variable domain (missing parts from reference TRBV12-5 and TRBJ1-4): DARVTQTPRHKVTEMGQEVTMRCQPILGHNTVFWYRQTMMQGLELLAYFRNRAPLDDSGMPKDRFSAEMPDATLATLKIQPSEPRDSAVYFCASGPRQGIQLGNEKLFFGSGTQLSVL.

This chain uses TRBV25-1 with TRBJ1-1, with D possibly TRBD1 on 5 matching bases. Trimming took 2 bases from V and 4 from J, leaving 8 bases between them. Germline CDR1 and CDR2: MGHDK and SYGVNS. The CDR3 is 13 residues long. CDR3 coding DNA: TGTGCCAGCAGTGAAGTCAGGGCCACTGAAGCTTTCTTT. This translates into CASSEVRATEAFF.

The chain uses TRBV19 and TRBJ1-6; D uncertain. Germline CDR1 and CDR2: LNHDA and SQIVND (reference sequence). Trimming left V 8 bases short and J 1 base short, with 9 bases between. The CDR3 is 14 residues long. The CDR3 spells CASQVGSYNSPLHF. CDR3 bases: TGTGCCAGTCAGGTCGGATCCTATAATTCACCCCTCCACTTT. The full variable domain, rest sourced from reference TRBV19 and TRBJ1-6, is DGGITQSPKYLFRKEGQNVTLSCEQNLNHDAMYWYRQDPGQGLRLIYYSQIVNDFQKGDIAEGYSVSREKKESFPLTVTSAQKNPTAFYLCASQVGSYNSPLHFGNGTRLTVT.

The V call is TRBV4-1, the J call TRBJ1-4, with 8 bases aligning to TRBD1. This CDR3 has 15 residues. The ends lost 9 bases at V and 8 bases at J; junction bases unmatched: 14. CDR1 and CDR2 from the germline V gene are MGHRA and YSYEKL. The CDR3, as DNA: TGCGCCAGTACCGGGACAGGCCGCGTTGGAGAAAAACTGTTTTTT. It is translated as CASTGTGRVGEKLFF.

The chain carries TRBV5-6 and TRBJ2-1; TRBD2 is a possible D gene (6 bases). Germline V gene data show CDR1 as SGHDT and CDR2 as YYEEEE. This CDR3 contains 16 residues. The V end lost 0 bases, the J end lost 0 bases, and 10 bases lay between the germline ends. The CDR3 DNA reads as TGTGCCAGCAGCTTGGCGGGGGAAAGCTCCTACAATGAGCAGTTCTTC. Protein: CASSLAGESSYNEQFF.

The genes are TRBV29-1 and TRBJ1-1; D uncertain. The CDR3 is 14 amino acids. The germline V and J ends were trimmed by 0 bases and 3 bases, with 11 bases remaining between them. Germline assignment: CDR1 SQVTM and CDR2 ANQGSEA. The chain's CDR3 is CSVEDPKRYTEAFF. The CDR3 coding sequence is TGCAGCGTTGAAGACCCCAAGAGGTACACTGAAGCTTTCTTT.

The rearrangement joins TRBV9 to TRBJ1-2; tentatively, D is TRBD1 (5 bases). V was trimmed by 2 bases and J by 8 bases, leaving 16 bases between them. The CDR3 sequence is 14 residues long. The germline CDR1 and CDR2 sequences are SGDLS and YYNGEE. The CDR3 spells CASSVSSRDWGYTF. The CDR3 bases are TGTGCCAGCAGCGTTTCATCCCGGGACTGGGGCTACACCTTC.